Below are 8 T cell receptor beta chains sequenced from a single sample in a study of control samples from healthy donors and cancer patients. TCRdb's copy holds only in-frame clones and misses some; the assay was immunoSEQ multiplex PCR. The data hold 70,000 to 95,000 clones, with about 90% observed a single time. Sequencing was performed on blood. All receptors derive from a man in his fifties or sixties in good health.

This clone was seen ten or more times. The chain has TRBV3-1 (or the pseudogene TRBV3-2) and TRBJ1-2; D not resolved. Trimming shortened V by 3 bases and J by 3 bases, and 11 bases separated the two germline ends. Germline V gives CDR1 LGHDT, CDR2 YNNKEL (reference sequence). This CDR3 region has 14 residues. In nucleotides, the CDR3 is TGTGCCAGCAGCCACCGGGGTGAGGACTATGGCTACACCTTC. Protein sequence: CASSHRGEDYGYTF.

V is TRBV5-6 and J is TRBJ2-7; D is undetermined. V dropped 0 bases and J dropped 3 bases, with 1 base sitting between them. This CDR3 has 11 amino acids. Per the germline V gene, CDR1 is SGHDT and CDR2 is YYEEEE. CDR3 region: CASSLVYEQYF. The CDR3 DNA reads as TGTGCCAGCAGCTTGGTCTACGAGCAGTACTTC.

CDR3 DNA sequence: TGTGCCAGCAGCTTAGGGCTAGCGGGGGTCTCCTACAATGAGCAGTTCTTC. Translation: CASSLGLAGVSYNEQFF. The chain carries TRBV7-3 and TRBJ2-1; 10 nucleotides agree with TRBD2. The CDR3 spans 17 residues. Germline lookup yields CDR1 SGHTA and CDR2 FQGTGA. V trimming: 2 bases; J trimming: 0 bases; junction bases outside the gene matches: 4. Based on the CDR3 plus reference TRBV7-3 and TRBJ2-1, the full variable domain is GAGVSQTPSNKVTEKGKYVELRCDPISGHTALYWYRQSLGQGPEFLIYFQGTGAADDSGLPNDRFFAVRPEGSVSTLKIQRTERGDSAVYLCASSLGLAGVSYNEQFFGPGTRLTVL.

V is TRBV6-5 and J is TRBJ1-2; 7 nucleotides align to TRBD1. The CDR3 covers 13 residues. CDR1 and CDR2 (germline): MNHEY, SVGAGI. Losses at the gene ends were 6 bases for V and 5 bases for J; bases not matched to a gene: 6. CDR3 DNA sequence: TGTGCCAGCAGACCCTCAGGGGGGTATGGCTACACCTTC. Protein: CASRPSGGYGYTF.

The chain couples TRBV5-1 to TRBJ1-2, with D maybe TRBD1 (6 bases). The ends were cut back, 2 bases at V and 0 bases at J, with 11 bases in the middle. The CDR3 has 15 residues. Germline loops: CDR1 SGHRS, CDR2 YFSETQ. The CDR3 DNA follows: TGCGCCAGCAGCTTAAGGACAGACTCTAACTATGGCTACACCTTC. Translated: CASSLRTDSNYGYTF.

CDR3 in amino acids: CASGISGANVLTF. DNA of the CDR3: TGTGCCAGCGGCATCTCTGGGGCCAACGTCCTGACTTTC. The V call is TRBV6-5, the J call TRBJ2-6; D remains ambiguous. The CDR3 has 13 residues. With 8 bases removed from V and 0 bases from J, the gap between germline ends came to 5 bases. CDR1 and CDR2 from the germline V gene are MNHEY and SVGAGI.

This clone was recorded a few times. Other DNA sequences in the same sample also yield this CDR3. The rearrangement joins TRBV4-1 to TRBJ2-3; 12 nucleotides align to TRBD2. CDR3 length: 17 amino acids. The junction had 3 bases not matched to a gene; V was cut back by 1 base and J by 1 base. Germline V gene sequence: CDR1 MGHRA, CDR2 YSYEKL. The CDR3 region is CASSQARLAGGTDTQYF. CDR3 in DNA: TGCGCCAGCAGCCAAGCTCGACTAGCGGGGGGCACAGATACGCAGTATTTT.

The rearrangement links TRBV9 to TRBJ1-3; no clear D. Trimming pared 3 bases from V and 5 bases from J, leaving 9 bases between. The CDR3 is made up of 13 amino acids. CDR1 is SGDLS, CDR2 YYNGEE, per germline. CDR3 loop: CASSDGDRNTIYF. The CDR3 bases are TGTGCCAGCAGCGACGGGGATCGAAACACCATATATTTT.